The rows below give T cell receptor beta chains drawn from one sample of a study of long-term antiretroviral therapy in people with HIV. The protocol was immunoSEQ multiplex PCR, while the TCRdb copy is restricted to in-frame clones and leaves out a portion. The repertoire holds under 30,000 clones, more than 75% seen once, with approximately 5.5% in the top ten. This specimen consisted of unsorted PBMCs, obtained 4.4 years after starting antiretroviral therapy. The receptors come from a man aged 25-45 years with HIV. The CDR3 runs from the conserved cysteine through the conserved F or W. Fields, in order: J gene, V gene, CDR3 protein.

J gene: TRBJ2-7
V gene: TRBV5-6
CDR3 protein: CASIRQVGPSSYEQYF

J gene: TRBJ1-5
V gene: TRBV6-1
CDR3 protein: CASSENRGGQPQHF

J gene: TRBJ1-2
V gene: TRBV2
CDR3 protein: CASSDWESGNGYTF

J gene: TRBJ1-6
V gene: TRBV5-4
CDR3 protein: CASIIVRSYNSPLHF

J gene: TRBJ2-3
V gene: TRBV20-1
CDR3 protein: CSARWDTQYF

J gene: TRBJ1-2
V gene: TRBV6-5
CDR3 protein: CASSYSGGEGYGYTF

J gene: TRBJ2-1
V gene: TRBV5-1
CDR3 protein: CASSTRGVISSYNEQFF

J gene: TRBJ1-2
V gene: TRBV5-5
CDR3 protein: CASSLVKGAHSQNYGYTF

J gene: TRBJ2-5
V gene: TRBV13
CDR3 protein: CASSPPVSRETQYF

J gene: TRBJ2-7
V gene: TRBV27
CDR3 protein: CASSGSGRDEQYF

J gene: TRBJ2-1
V gene: TRBV13
CDR3 protein: CASSLGLMGRSPYNEQFF

J gene: TRBJ2-7
V gene: TRBV7-8
CDR3 protein: CASSPRDREIYLAGEQYF

J gene: TRBJ2-5
V gene: TRBV7-6
CDR3 protein: CASSLLAGVGKETQYF

J gene: TRBJ1-1
V gene: TRBV6-1
CDR3 protein: CASSEGVRENTEAFF

J gene: TRBJ1-1
V gene: TRBV18
CDR3 protein: CASSPPRLGGSTTEAFF

J gene: TRBJ2-7
V gene: TRBV29-1
CDR3 protein: CSAVDSSYEQYF

J gene: TRBJ1-5
V gene: TRBV5-5
CDR3 protein: CASSLNGQPQHF

J gene: TRBJ1-2
V gene: TRBV14
CDR3 protein: CASSQDPYGYTF

J gene: TRBJ2-6
V gene: TRBV7-9
CDR3 protein: CASSTNRDIPSGANVLTF

J gene: TRBJ1-5
V gene: TRBV6-1
CDR3 protein: CASSEGVAEPQHF

J gene: TRBJ2-7
V gene: TRBV27
CDR3 protein: CASSMNRRTGDAYEQYF

J gene: TRBJ2-7
V gene: TRBV6-1
CDR3 protein: CASSRTPRDEQYF

J gene: TRBJ1-5
V gene: TRBV6-1
CDR3 protein: CASSEWGSNQPQHF

J gene: TRBJ2-5
V gene: TRBV5-6
CDR3 protein: CASSPLGLAGVQETQYF

J gene: TRBJ1-1
V gene: TRBV6-4
CDR3 protein: CASSPTGEGTEAFF

J gene: TRBJ2-1
V gene: TRBV11-2
CDR3 protein: CASSLELGGSYNEQFF

J gene: TRBJ1-5
V gene: TRBV2
CDR3 protein: CASSEAGGGNQPQHF

J gene: TRBJ1-2
V gene: TRBV6-6
CDR3 protein: CASGNPGVYGYTF

J gene: TRBJ1-1
V gene: TRBV19
CDR3 protein: CASKAGPEAFF

J gene: TRBJ1-2
V gene: TRBV29-1
CDR3 protein: CSVDSVEGGGYTF

J gene: TRBJ2-4
V gene: TRBV27
CDR3 protein: CASSSKQGADIQYF

J gene: TRBJ2-1
V gene: TRBV5-1
CDR3 protein: CASSLTSGNEQFF

J gene: TRBJ2-5
V gene: TRBV27
CDR3 protein: CASSLIAGGGETQYF

J gene: TRBJ1-2
V gene: TRBV10-3
CDR3 protein: CAVGPNYGYTF

J gene: TRBJ2-2
V gene: TRBV15
CDR3 protein: CATSNSNTGELFF

J gene: TRBJ1-2
V gene: TRBV4-3
CDR3 protein: CASSQDAGGGLGYTF

J gene: TRBJ2-5
V gene: TRBV27
CDR3 protein: CASSLWPDRGGQETQYF

J gene: TRBJ2-7
V gene: TRBV20-1
CDR3 protein: CSAPRGHEQYF

J gene: TRBJ1-4
V gene: TRBV7-8
CDR3 protein: CASSQPRQGGDEKLFF

J gene: TRBJ2-3
V gene: TRBV7-2
CDR3 protein: CASSALGGVGTDTQYF